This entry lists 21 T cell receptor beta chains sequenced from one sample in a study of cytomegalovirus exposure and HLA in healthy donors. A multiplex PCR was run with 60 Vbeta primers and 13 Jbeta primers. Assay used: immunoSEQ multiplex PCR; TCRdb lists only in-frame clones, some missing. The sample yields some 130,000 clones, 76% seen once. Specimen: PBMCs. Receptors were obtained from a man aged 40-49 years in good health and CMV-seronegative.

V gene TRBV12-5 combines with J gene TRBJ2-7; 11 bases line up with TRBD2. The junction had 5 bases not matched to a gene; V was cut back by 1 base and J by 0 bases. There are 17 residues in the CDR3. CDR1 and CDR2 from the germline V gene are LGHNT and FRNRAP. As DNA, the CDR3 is TGTGCTAGTGGTTTGGCTAGCGGGGGGCCTAGCTCCTACGAGCAGTACTTC. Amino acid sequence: CASGLASGGPSSYEQYF.

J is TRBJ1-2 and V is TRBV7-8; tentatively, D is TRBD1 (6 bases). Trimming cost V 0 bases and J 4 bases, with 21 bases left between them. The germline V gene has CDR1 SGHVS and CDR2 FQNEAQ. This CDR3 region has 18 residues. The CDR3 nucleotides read TGTGCCAGCAGCTTAGCGAAGTTTGACAGGAGCTTTAGCTATGGCTACACCTTC. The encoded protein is CASSLAKFDRSFSYGYTF.

The CDR3 loop is CASSPPGTESYYGYTF. The CDR3 region has the DNA TGTGCCAGTAGCCCCCCCGGGACAGAGTCTTACTATGGCTACACCTTC. The rearrangement joins TRBV19 to TRBJ1-2, with 7 bases fitting TRBD1. This CDR3 has 16 amino acids. Germline CDR1 reads LNHDA; CDR2 reads SQIVND (reference sequence). J lost 3 bases, V lost 6 bases, and 13 bases had no gene match.

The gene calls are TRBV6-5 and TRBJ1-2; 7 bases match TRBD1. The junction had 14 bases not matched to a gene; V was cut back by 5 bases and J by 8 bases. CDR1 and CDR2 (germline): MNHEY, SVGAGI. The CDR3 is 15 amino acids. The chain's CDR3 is CASSLQGHRGDGYTF. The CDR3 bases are TGTGCCAGCAGTCTCCAAGGTCACAGGGGAGACGGCTACACCTTC.

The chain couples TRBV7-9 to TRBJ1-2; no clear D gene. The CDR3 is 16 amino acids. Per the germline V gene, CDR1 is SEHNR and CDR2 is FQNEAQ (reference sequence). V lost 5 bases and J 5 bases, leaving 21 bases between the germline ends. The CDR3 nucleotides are TGTGCCAGCAGCCCAGGAGGACCTATCATTGGATATGGCTACACCTTC. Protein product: CASSPGGPIIGYGYTF. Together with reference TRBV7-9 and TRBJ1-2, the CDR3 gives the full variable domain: DTGVSQNPRHKITKRGQNVTFRCDPISEHNRLYWYRQTLGQGPEFLTYFQNEAQLEKSRLLSDRFSAERPKGSFSTLEIQRTEQGDSAMYLCASSPGGPIIGYGYTFGSGTRLTVV.

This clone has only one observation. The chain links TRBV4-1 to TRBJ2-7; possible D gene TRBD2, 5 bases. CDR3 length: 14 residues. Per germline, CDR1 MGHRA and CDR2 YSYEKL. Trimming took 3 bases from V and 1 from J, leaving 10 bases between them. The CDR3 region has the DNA TGCGCCAGCAGCCATGCCAGACTATCCTACGAGCAGTACTTC. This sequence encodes CASSHARLSYEQYF.

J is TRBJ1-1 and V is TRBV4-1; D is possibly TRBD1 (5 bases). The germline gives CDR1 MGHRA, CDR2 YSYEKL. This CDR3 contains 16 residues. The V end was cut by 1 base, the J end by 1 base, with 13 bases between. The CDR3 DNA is TGCGCCAGCAGCCAAGGGCACGCCGGGGGGAACACTGAAGCTTTCTTT. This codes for CASSQGHAGGNTEAFF.

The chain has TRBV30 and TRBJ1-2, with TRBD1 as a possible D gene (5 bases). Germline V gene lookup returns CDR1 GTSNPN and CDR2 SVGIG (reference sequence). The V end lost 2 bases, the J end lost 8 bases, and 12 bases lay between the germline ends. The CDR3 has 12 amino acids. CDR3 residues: CAWSPGLSGYTF. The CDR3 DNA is TGTGCCTGGAGTCCGGGACTATCGGGCTACACCTTC. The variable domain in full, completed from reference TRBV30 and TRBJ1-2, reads SQTIHQWPATLVQPVGSPLSLECTVEGTSNPNLYWYRQAAGRGLQLLFYSVGIGQISSEVPQNLSASRPQDRQFILSSKKLLLSDSGFYLCAWSPGLSGYTFGSGTRLTVV.

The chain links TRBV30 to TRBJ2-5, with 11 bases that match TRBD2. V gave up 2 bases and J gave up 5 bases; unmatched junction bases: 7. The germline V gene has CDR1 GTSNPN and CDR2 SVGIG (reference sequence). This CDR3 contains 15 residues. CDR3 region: CAWSPDPSGGETQYF. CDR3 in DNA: TGTGCCTGGAGTCCAGACCCTAGCGGGGGGGAGACCCAGTACTTC. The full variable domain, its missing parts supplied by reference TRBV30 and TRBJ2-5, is SQTIHQWPATLVQPVGSPLSLECTVEGTSNPNLYWYRQAAGRGLQLLFYSVGIGQISSEVPQNLSASRPQDRQFILSSKKLLLSDSGFYLCAWSPDPSGGETQYFGPGTRLLVL.

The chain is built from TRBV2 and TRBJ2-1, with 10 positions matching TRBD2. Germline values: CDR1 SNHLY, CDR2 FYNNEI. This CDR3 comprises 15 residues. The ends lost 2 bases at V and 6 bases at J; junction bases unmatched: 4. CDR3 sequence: CASSEFSGRTNEQFF. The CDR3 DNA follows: TGTGCCAGCAGTGAATTTAGCGGGAGGACCAATGAGCAGTTCTTC.

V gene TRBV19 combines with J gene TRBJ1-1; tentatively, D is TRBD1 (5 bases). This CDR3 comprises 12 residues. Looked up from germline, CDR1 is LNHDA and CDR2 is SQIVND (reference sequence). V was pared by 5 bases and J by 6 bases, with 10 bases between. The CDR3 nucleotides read TGTGCCAGTAGTCAGGGTTGGGCTGAAGCTTTCTTT. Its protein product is CASSQGWAEAFF.

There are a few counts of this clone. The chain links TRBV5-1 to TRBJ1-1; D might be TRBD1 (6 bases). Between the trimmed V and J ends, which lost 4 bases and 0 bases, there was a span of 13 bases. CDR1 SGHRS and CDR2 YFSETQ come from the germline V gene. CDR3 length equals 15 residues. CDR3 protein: CASSLYGQLNTEAFF. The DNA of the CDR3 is TGCGCCAGCAGCCTGTACGGACAGCTGAACACTGAAGCTTTCTTT. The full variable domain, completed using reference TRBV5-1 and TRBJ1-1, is KAGVTQTPRYLIKTRGQQVTLSCSPISGHRSVSWYQQTPGQGLQFLFEYFSETQRNKGNFPGRFSGRQFSNSRSEMNVSTLELGDSALYLCASSLYGQLNTEAFFGQGTRLTVV.

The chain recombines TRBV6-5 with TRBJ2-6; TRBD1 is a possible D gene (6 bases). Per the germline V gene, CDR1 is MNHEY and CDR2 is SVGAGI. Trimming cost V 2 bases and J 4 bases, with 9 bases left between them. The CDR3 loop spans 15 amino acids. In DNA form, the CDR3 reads TGTGCCAGCAGTTACAGGGGGAACGGGGCCAACGTCCTGACTTTC. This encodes CASSYRGNGANVLTF.

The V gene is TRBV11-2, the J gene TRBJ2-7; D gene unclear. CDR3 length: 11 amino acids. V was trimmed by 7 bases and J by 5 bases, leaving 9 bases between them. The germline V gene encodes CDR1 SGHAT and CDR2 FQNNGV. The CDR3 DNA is TGTGCCAGCAACTTCTATCACGAGCAGTACTTC. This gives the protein CASNFYHEQYF.

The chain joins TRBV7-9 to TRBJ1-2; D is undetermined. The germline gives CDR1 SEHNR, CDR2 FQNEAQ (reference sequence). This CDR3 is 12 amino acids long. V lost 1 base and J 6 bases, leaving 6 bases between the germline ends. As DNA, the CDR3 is TGTGCCAGCAGCTTAGGGCTTCATGGCTACACCTTC. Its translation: CASSLGLHGYTF.

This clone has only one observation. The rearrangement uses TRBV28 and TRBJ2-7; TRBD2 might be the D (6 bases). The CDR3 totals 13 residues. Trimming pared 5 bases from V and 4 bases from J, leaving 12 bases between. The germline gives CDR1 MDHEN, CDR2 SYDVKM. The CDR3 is CASSGRDFYEQYF. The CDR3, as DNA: TGTGCCAGCAGTGGCCGGGACTTTTACGAGCAGTACTTC.

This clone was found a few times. CDR3 sequence: CASSNGGTGGGTGELFF. In DNA form, the CDR3 reads TGTGCCAGCAGCAATGGGGGGACAGGGGGAGGCACCGGGGAGCTGTTTTTT. The V gene is TRBV5-4, the J gene TRBJ2-2; TRBD1 agrees at 11 bases. The J segment lost 4 bases and the V segment lost 4 bases, leaving 9 bases of the junction unmatched. There are 17 residues in the CDR3. CDR1 and CDR2 (germline): SGHNT, YYREEE (reference sequence).

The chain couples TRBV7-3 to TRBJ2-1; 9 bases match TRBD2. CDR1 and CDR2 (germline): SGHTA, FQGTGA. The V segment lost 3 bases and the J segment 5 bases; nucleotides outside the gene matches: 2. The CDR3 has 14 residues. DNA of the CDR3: TGTGCCAGCAGCTTGGCTAGCGGGAACAATGAGCAGTTCTTC. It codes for CASSLASGNNEQFF.

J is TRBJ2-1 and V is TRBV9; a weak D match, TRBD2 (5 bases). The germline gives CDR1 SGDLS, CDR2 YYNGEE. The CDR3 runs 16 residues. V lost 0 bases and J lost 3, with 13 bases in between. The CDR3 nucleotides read TGTGCCAGCAGCGTAGTCGGGCTAGCAGACTACAATGAGCAGTTCTTC. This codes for CASSVVGLADYNEQFF.

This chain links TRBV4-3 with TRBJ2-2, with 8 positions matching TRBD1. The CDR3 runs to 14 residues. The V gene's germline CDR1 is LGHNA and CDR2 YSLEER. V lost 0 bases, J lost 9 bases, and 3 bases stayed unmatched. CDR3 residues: CASSQEGTGRELFF. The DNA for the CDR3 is TGCGCCAGCAGCCAAGAAGGGACAGGAAGGGAGCTGTTTTTT.

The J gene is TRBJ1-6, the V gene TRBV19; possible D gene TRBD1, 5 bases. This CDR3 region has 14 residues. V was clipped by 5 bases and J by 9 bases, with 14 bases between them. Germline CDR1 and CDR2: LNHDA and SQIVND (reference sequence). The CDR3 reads CASSEGLPPSPLHF. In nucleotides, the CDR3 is TGTGCCAGTAGTGAGGGACTACCGCCTTCACCCCTCCACTTT.